The subject of this entry is one T cell receptor beta chain. The antigen is not known. V lost 8 bases, J lost 2 bases, and 8 bases lay in between. Germline assignment: CDR1 MNHEY and CDR2 SMNVEV (reference sequence). The CDR3 length is 12 residues. This entry belongs to a study of shared clonotypes between healthy human individuals. Whole-study context: CD8 memory received one plate per donor, CD8 naive two, CD4 memory three and CD4 naive three. Notes on the study in general: Generation probabilities were higher for clonotypes shared across all four sorted-subset donors than for unshared ones.

The protocol was immunoSEQ multiplex PCR, while the TCRdb copy is restricted to in-frame clones and leaves out a portion. This table holds about 1 million clones, 75% found once. Input material: memory CD4+ T cells sorted from blood. The sample's subset: CD45RA-negative fraction. The TCR comes from a man aged 18 to 35 in good health. The rearrangement uses TRBV27 and TRBJ2-3; TRBD2 is a possible D gene (6 bases). The CDR3 loop is CASWRATDTQYF. The CDR3 region has the DNA TGTGCCAGCTGGAGGGCCACAGATACGCAGTATTTT.